These 22 T cell receptor beta chains were sequenced from one sample in a study of cytomegalovirus exposure and HLA in healthy donors. The PCR contained 60 Vbeta and 13 Jbeta primers. Here immunoSEQ multiplex PCR was the method, and the copy in TCRdb shows in-frame clones only, minus some. The sample has approximately 210,000 clones; 82% are singletons. The specimen was PBMCs. These receptors originate from a man aged 40-55 years in good health and CMV-seropositive.

CDR3 DNA sequence: TGTGCCAGCAGTCCAAGGAGGGGCTCCTACAATGAGCAGTTCTTC. Translated, it gives CASSPRRGSYNEQFF. The chain links TRBV2 to TRBJ2-1; tentatively, D is TRBD2 (6 bases). Trimming removed 5 bases at V and 0 bases at J, with 11 bases between. This CDR3 region has 15 residues. Germline V gene data show CDR1 as SNHLY and CDR2 as FYNNEI.

The chain carries TRBV15 and TRBJ1-2, with 9 bases lining up with TRBD1. The CDR3 spans 15 residues. CDR1 is LNHNV and CDR2 is YYDKDF in the germline V gene (reference sequence). J was trimmed by 4 bases and V by 3 bases; bases with no gene match: 6. CDR3 amino acids: CATSRGGQGTYGYTF. The CDR3 DNA sequence: TGTGCCACCAGCAGGGGGGGACAGGGTACCTATGGCTACACCTTC.

This clone has a single count. The rearrangement uses TRBV7-2 and TRBJ1-1, with D unresolved. CDR3 length: 17 amino acids. V lost 1 base and J lost 1, with 16 bases in between. Per germline, CDR1 SGHTA and CDR2 FQGNSA. This CDR3 is CASSLEGRPHGNTEAFF. CDR3 DNA: TGTGCCAGCAGCTTAGAAGGCAGGCCCCATGGGAACACTGAAGCTTTCTTT. The full variable domain, its missing parts supplied by reference TRBV7-2 and TRBJ1-1, is GAGVSQSPSNKVTEKGKDVELRCDPISGHTALYWYRQSLGQGLEFLIYFQGNSAPDKSGLPSDRFSAERTGGSVSTLTIQRTQQEDSAVYLCASSLEGRPHGNTEAFFGQGTRLTVV.

V and J are TRBV6-1 and TRBJ1-4, with 10 bases identical to TRBD1. Germline loops: CDR1 MNHNS, CDR2 SASEGT. Trimming cost V 7 bases and J 8 bases; bases outside gene matches: 4. The CDR3 length is 13 residues. The CDR3 is CASTGTGVEKLFF. CDR3 nucleotide sequence: TGTGCCAGCACCGGGACAGGGGTCGAAAAACTGTTTTTT.

V gene TRBV5-1 combines with J gene TRBJ2-3; TRBD1 is a possible D gene (6 bases). Trimming left V 4 bases short and J 6 bases short, with 15 bases between. Germline values: CDR1 SGHRS, CDR2 YFSETQ. This CDR3 contains 14 residues. The CDR3 loop is CASSRDNPADTQYF. As DNA, the CDR3 is TGCGCCAGCAGCCGGGACAATCCAGCGGATACGCAGTATTTT.

The chain links TRBV14 to TRBJ1-2; the match to TRBD1 covers 7 bases. Germline V gene lookup returns CDR1 SGHDN and CDR2 FVKESK. CDR3 length: 16 amino acids. Unmatched junction bases numbered 6, after V lost 2 bases and J lost 0 bases. The DNA of the CDR3 is TGTGCCAGCAGCCAATTTCAGGGGGTCTCTAACTATGGCTACACCTTC. Protein product: CASSQFQGVSNYGYTF.

The V call is TRBV2, the J call TRBJ1-4; 9 bases are shared with TRBD1. J gave up 5 bases and V 6 bases, and 7 bases lay outside the gene matches. CDR3 length: 15 amino acids. Germline V gene sequence: CDR1 SNHLY, CDR2 FYNNEI. CDR3 nucleotides: TGTGCCAGCAGAGCACAGGGGGCCCCCAATGAAAAACTGTTTTTT. Residues: CASRAQGAPNEKLFF.

This CDR3 is CASGLGDRGSTDTQYF. CDR3 coding DNA: TGTGCTAGTGGTTTGGGAGACAGGGGGAGCACAGATACGCAGTATTTT. This chain connects TRBV12-5 to TRBJ2-3, with TRBD1 identical over 9 bases. Germline assignment: CDR1 LGHNT and CDR2 FRNRAP. The V segment lost 1 base and the J segment 0 bases; nucleotides outside the gene matches: 2. The CDR3 sequence is 16 residues long.

J is TRBJ2-7 and V is TRBV4-1, with D tentatively TRBD1 (6 bases). There are 15 residues in the CDR3. V was shortened by 1 base and J by 2 bases, with 12 bases between the two germline ends. The V gene's germline CDR1 is MGHRA and CDR2 YSYEKL. This chain's CDR3 is CASSQGYRDPYEQYF. In DNA form, the CDR3 reads TGCGCCAGCAGCCAAGGGTACAGGGATCCCTACGAGCAGTACTTC.

The V gene is TRBV28, the J gene TRBJ2-1, with TRBD1 as a possible D gene (6 bases). V gave up 5 bases and J gave up 14 bases, with 13 bases separating them. Germline CDR1 is MDHEN and CDR2 is SYDVKM. This CDR3 is built from 11 residues. The CDR3 region has the DNA TGTGCCAGCAGTCTACAGGGTCAAGAGTTCTTC. Amino acids: CASSLQGQEFF.

The chain combines TRBV10-3 with TRBJ2-7; no clear D gene. CDR3 length equals 14 residues. V lost 7 bases and J lost 0, with 13 bases in between. Germline V CDR1 and CDR2: ENHRY, SYGVKD. Here the CDR3 reads CAITPSLSSYEQYF. CDR3 sequence (DNA): TGTGCCATCACCCCTTCCCTGAGCTCCTACGAGCAGTACTTC.

The rearrangement uses TRBV5-6 and TRBJ2-7; D may be TRBD1 (6 bases). The CDR3 extends over 14 amino acids. CDR1 SGHDT and CDR2 YYEEEE come from the germline V gene. The ends were cut back, 3 bases at V and 3 bases at J, with 13 bases in the middle. CDR3 residues: CASSSLRDNYEQYF. CDR3 sequence (DNA): TGTGCCAGCAGCTCCCTCCGGGACAACTACGAGCAGTACTTC.

The chain uses TRBV7-6 and TRBJ2-3, with TRBD2 identical over 10 bases. This CDR3 comprises 18 residues. The V gene's germline CDR1 is SGHVS and CDR2 FNYEAQ. V gave up 1 base and J gave up 1 base; unmatched junction bases: 8. The CDR3 DNA is TGTGCCAGCAGCTTAGGAGCGGGAGGGCCTCTGCGCACAGATACGCAGTATTTT. This encodes CASSLGAGGPLRTDTQYF. Full variable domain (outside the CDR3, taken from reference TRBV7-6 and TRBJ2-3): GAGVSQSPRYKVTKRGQDVALRCDPISGHVSLYWYRQALGQGPEFLTYFNYEAQQDKSGLPNDRFSAERPEGSISTLTIQRTEQRDSAMYRCASSLGAGGPLRTDTQYFGPGTRLTVL.

The chain joins TRBV29-1 to TRBJ2-7; D may be TRBD1 (5 bases). The CDR3 is made up of 12 amino acids. Germline lookup yields CDR1 SQVTM and CDR2 ANQGSEA. V lost 5 bases and J lost 0, with 8 bases in between. CDR3: CSVLDSSYEQYF. The DNA for the CDR3 is TGCAGCGTTCTTGACAGCTCCTACGAGCAGTACTTC.

The CDR3 DNA follows: TGTGCCAGCAGCCCACAGGGGGGGACGACGGGGGAGACCCAGTACTTC. Encoded protein: CASSPQGGTTGETQYF. The chain couples TRBV7-9 to TRBJ2-5, with D perhaps TRBD1 (8 bases). Looked up from germline, CDR1 is SEHNR and CDR2 is FQNEAQ (reference sequence). The V end lost 5 bases, the J end lost 5 bases, and 21 bases lay between the germline ends. The CDR3 has 16 amino acids.

This chain uses TRBV29-1 with TRBJ2-1; possibly TRBD1 for D (5 bases). The CDR3 spans 16 residues. The germline V gene has CDR1 SQVTM and CDR2 ANQGSEA. Trimming removed 4 bases at V and 2 bases at J, with 18 bases between. CDR3 region: CSVGRIDRPPYNEQFF. The DNA of the CDR3 is TGCAGCGTTGGCCGTATCGACAGACCTCCCTACAATGAGCAGTTCTTC.

This chain links TRBV6-1 with TRBJ2-1, with 11 bases lining up with TRBD2. In germline, CDR1 is MNHNS, CDR2 SASEGT. The CDR3 totals 15 residues. The V segment lost 6 bases and the J segment 2 bases; nucleotides outside the gene matches: 3. CDR3 amino acids: CASSPGLAAYNEQFF. In nucleotides, the CDR3 is TGTGCCAGCAGCCCGGGACTAGCGGCCTACAATGAGCAGTTCTTC.

The CDR3 is CASNGQGSSYEQYV. CDR3 coding DNA: TGTGCCAGCAACGGACAGGGTAGCTCCTACGAGCAGTACGTC. V gene TRBV6-1 combines with J gene TRBJ2-7, with 8 bases that match TRBD1. Germline V lookup: CDR1 MNHNS, CDR2 SASEGT. The CDR3 has 14 residues. The J segment lost 0 bases and the V segment lost 7 bases, leaving 5 bases of the junction unmatched.

The V call is TRBV27, the J call TRBJ2-4; tentatively, D is TRBD2 (6 bases). V was shortened by 7 bases and J by 2 bases, with 27 bases between the two germline ends. Germline loops: CDR1 MNHEY, CDR2 SMNVEV (reference sequence). The CDR3 is 19 residues long. CDR3 coding DNA: TGTGCCAGCAATCTTAGGGCTACTAGGAGGGAGTTGACCAAAAACATTCAGTACTTC. Translation: CASNLRATRRELTKNIQYF.

This clone has a single count. This chain uses TRBV10-1 with TRBJ2-3; 9 bases are shared with TRBD1. Looked up from germline, CDR1 is WNHNN and CDR2 is SYGVQD (reference sequence). The CDR3 has 14 residues. J lost 4 bases, V lost 3 bases, and 2 bases had no gene match. The CDR3 coding sequence is TGCGCCAGCAGTGATCGACAGGGGGCAGATACGCAGTATTTT. Residues: CASSDRQGADTQYF.

This CDR3 is CASSFSGYQETQYF. The CDR3 DNA reads TGTGCCAGCAGTTTTTCGGGGTACCAAGAGACCCAGTACTTC. The chain links TRBV27 to TRBJ2-5, with D possibly being TRBD2 (5 bases). This CDR3 has 14 residues. Germline values: CDR1 MNHEY, CDR2 SMNVEV (reference sequence). Trimming stripped 3 bases from V and 0 bases from J, with 8 bases between.

This clone is a singleton in its sample. This chain uses TRBV2 with TRBJ2-7; no firm D call. Germline CDR1 SNHLY, CDR2 FYNNEI. The CDR3 covers 16 residues. Trimming removed 2 bases from V and 3 bases from J, with 17 bases in between. The CDR3 is CASSEIVRNTNYEQYV. CDR3 DNA sequence: TGTGCCAGCAGTGAAATAGTGAGGAATACTAACTACGAGCAGTACGTC.